The next 19 T cell receptor beta chains were all read from a single sample in a study of T cells in Graves' hyperthyroidism and ophthalmopathy. RNA transcripts gave rise to amplified TCR beta CDR3 regions. First-round RT-PCR targeting the TCR CDR3 was performed with the HTBI primer set. TCRdb analysed the multiplex PCR reads with MiXCR anew, one entry per CDR3 protein. Of 560,000 or so distinct CDR3 sequences in the sample, roughly 46% were seen once. Material for sequencing was peripheral blood or thyroid tissue (not recorded which). The receptor source for this set is a woman aged 18-30 years with Graves' hyperthyroidism.

The chain couples TRBV7-9 to TRBJ2-7; D unresolved. The germline gives CDR1 SEHNR, CDR2 FQNEAQ (reference sequence). V was trimmed by 6 bases and J by 5 bases, leaving 11 bases between them. This CDR3 spans 12 amino acids. The CDR3, as DNA: TGTGCCAGCAGGATGACGGGCAACGAGCAGTACTTC. It yields the protein CASRMTGNEQYF.

V is TRBV19 and J is TRBJ1-2, with D possibly matching TRBD1 (5 bases). CDR3 size: 15 residues. Trimming left V 0 bases short and J 3 bases short, with 11 bases between. Germline CDR1 LNHDA, CDR2 SQIVND (reference sequence). The CDR3 coding sequence is TGTGCCAGTAGTATAGATGGCAGGGAGTACTATGGCTACACCTTC. It codes for CASSIDGREYYGYTF.

The chain links TRBV2 to TRBJ1-4, with D unresolved. This CDR3 comprises 15 residues. CDR1 and CDR2 (germline): SNHLY, FYNNEI. Trimming stripped 4 bases from V and 4 bases from J, with 13 bases between. The CDR3 sequence: CASSGDTPGNEKLFF. The CDR3 DNA is TGTGCCAGCAGTGGAGACACCCCGGGTAATGAAAAACTGTTTTTT.

This clonotype was seen ten or more times. The V and J genes are TRBV20-1 and TRBJ2-7; TRBD2 agrees at 7 bases. With V trimmed by 5 bases and J by 3 bases, 7 bases remained unmatched. CDR3 length: 13 amino acids. Germline assignment: CDR1 DFQATT and CDR2 SNEGSKA (reference sequence). The chain's CDR3 is CSARSGRDYEQYF. The CDR3 nucleotides are TGCAGTGCTCGTAGCGGGCGGGACTACGAGCAGTACTTC.

This rearrangement joins TRBV11-2 to TRBJ2-7, with 10 bases identical to TRBD2. The V segment lost 2 bases and the J segment 4 bases; nucleotides outside the gene matches: 8. CDR1 and CDR2 from the germline V gene are SGHAT and FQNNGV. This CDR3 is built from 16 residues. DNA of the CDR3: TGTGCCAGCAGCTTATGGCTAGCGGGAGTTACTTACGAGCAGTACTTC. Its protein is CASSLWLAGVTYEQYF.

This clonotype occurred a few times. One end of the junction varies from germline; a read error may be responsible. The rearrangement joins TRBV10-3 to TRBJ1-1; the D gene is possibly TRBD1 (5 bases). In germline, CDR1 is ENHRY, CDR2 SYGVKD. The CDR3 is made up of 14 amino acids. The CDR3 here is CASSRGHMNTEAFF. The CDR3 DNA reads as TGTGCCAGCAGTCGAGGACACATGAACACTGAAGCTTTCTTT.

Comments on this clonotype: A much larger clone lies one base from this, so it may be a read error. CDR3 sequence: CASSADRDKAGEKLFF. The CDR3 bases are TGTGCCAGCAGTGCGGACAGGGATAAGGCCGGCGAAAAACTGTTTTTT. The chain is built from TRBV6-1 and TRBJ1-4, with 8 bases aligning to TRBD1. In germline, CDR1 is MNHNS, CDR2 SASEGT. J gave up 8 bases and V 4 bases, and 12 bases lay outside the gene matches. This CDR3 contains 16 residues.

At least ten counts were recorded for this clonotype. The chain links TRBV15 to TRBJ1-4, with D hard to call. Trimming stripped 0 bases from V and 0 bases from J, with 14 bases between. This CDR3 comprises 18 residues. Germline CDR1 and CDR2: LNHNV and YYDKDF (reference sequence). CDR3 in amino acids: CATSRDYGSGPTNEKLFF. The DNA for the CDR3 is TGTGCCACCAGCAGAGATTACGGGTCAGGACCAACTAATGAAAAACTGTTTTTT.

This clonotype has only one observation. This chain connects TRBV14 to TRBJ2-7; the match to TRBD2 covers 10 bases. Germline V lookup: CDR1 SGHDN, CDR2 FVKESK. The CDR3 has 14 amino acids. Trimming took 6 bases from V and 4 from J; bases not matched to a gene: 6. The CDR3 sequence is CASRSAGGQYEQYF. The CDR3 nucleotides read TGTGCCAGCAGATCAGCGGGAGGGCAATACGAGCAGTACTTC.

This clonotype appeared many times. The gene calls are TRBV14 and TRBJ1-6; D gene ambiguous. CDR1 and CDR2 (germline): SGHDN, FVKESK. The CDR3 runs 16 residues. The ends were cut back, 0 bases at V and 10 bases at J, with 16 bases in the middle. The CDR3 DNA reads TGTGCCAGCAGCCAAGATTCGTGGACGGCGGAGTCACCCCTCCACTTT. Translation: CASSQDSWTAESPLHF.

V is TRBV7-9 and J is TRBJ2-5; D unclear. The V gene lost 2 bases and the J gene lost 9 bases, with 16 bases spanning the gap. The CDR3 has 14 amino acids. CDR1 and CDR2 from the germline V gene are SEHNR and FQNEAQ (reference sequence). CDR3 DNA: TGTGCCAGCAGCTTAAAAGGCGCAGAGACGGCCCAGTACTTC. Its translation: CASSLKGAETAQYF.

This chain uses TRBV29-1 with TRBJ2-7; TRBD2 agrees at 7 bases. The CDR3 loop spans 14 amino acids. The junction had 10 bases not matched to a gene; V was cut back by 4 bases and J by 4 bases. The germline CDR1 and CDR2 sequences are SQVTM and ANQGSEA. CDR3 DNA sequence: TGCAGCGTTGCGGGGACGGGACTAAAATACGAGCAGTACTTC. As protein: CSVAGTGLKYEQYF.

The chain employs TRBV20-1 and TRBJ2-5, with D perhaps given as TRBD1 or TRBD2 (5 bases each). Deletions cut 0 bases from V and 5 bases from J, with 10 bases between. Germline CDR1 and CDR2: DFQATT and SNEGSKA (reference sequence). CDR3 length: 13 residues. This CDR3 is CSARDPGLETQYF. In nucleotides, the CDR3 is TGCAGTGCTAGAGACCCGGGGCTGGAGACCCAGTACTTC.

V is TRBV11-2 and J is TRBJ1-6; D is unclear. V dropped 1 base and J dropped 11 bases, with 6 bases sitting between them. CDR3 length: 12 amino acids. The germline V gene has CDR1 SGHAT and CDR2 FQNNGV. This CDR3 reads CASSLVHPPLHF. The CDR3 DNA sequence: TGTGCCAGCAGCTTAGTGCATCCACCCCTCCACTTT. The full variable domain, its missing parts supplied by reference TRBV11-2 and TRBJ1-6, is EAGVAQSPRYKIIEKRQSVAFWCNPISGHATLYWYQQILGQGPKLLIQFQNNGVVDDSQLPKDRFSAERLKGVDSTLKIQPAKLEDSAVYLCASSLVHPPLHFGNGTRLTVT.

Only a few counts were recorded for this clonotype. It may be a read error: a sequence one base away is much more abundant. The V call is TRBV24-1, the J call TRBJ2-5; D unclear. V shed 5 bases and J shed 5 bases, with 11 bases lying between them. This CDR3 region has 13 residues. Germline V gives CDR1 KGHDR, CDR2 SFDVKD. CDR3 coding DNA: TGTGCCACCAGTGGGGTAGAGAGGGAGACCCAGTACTTC. Translated, it gives CATSGVERETQYF.

With regard to this clonotype: A much larger clone lies one base from this, so it may be a read error. The V and J genes are TRBV7-9 and TRBJ1-4; D is unresolved. CDR3 length: 15 residues. Germline assignment: CDR1 SEHNR and CDR2 FQNEAQ (reference sequence). The CDR3 nucleotides read TGTGCCAGCAGCTCGACGGATCTGGCTAATGAAAAACTGCTTTTT. Translating it yields CASSSTDLANEKLLF.

Regarding this clonotype: A read error is possible here, since a much larger clone lies one base away. The V gene is TRBV11-3, the J gene TRBJ2-5, with D perhaps TRBD1 (6 bases). V shed 6 bases and J shed 4 bases, with 12 bases lying between them. This CDR3 is built from 13 residues. The germline V gene encodes CDR1 SGHNT and CDR2 YENEEA. CDR3 sequence reads: CASSPQGIETQYF. The CDR3 DNA follows: TGTGCCAGCAGTCCTCAGGGGATAGAGACCCAGTACTTC.

The chain combines TRBV19 with TRBJ1-5; TRBD1 might be the D (5 bases). Trimming pared 5 bases from V and 10 bases from J, leaving 12 bases between. Germline CDR1 and CDR2: LNHDA and SQIVND (reference sequence). The length of the CDR3 is 12 residues. The DNA of the CDR3 is TGTGCCAGTAGTCCCGCGGGACGACCCCAGCATTTT. Its translation: CASSPAGRPQHF.

The table lists this clonotype with a few counts. The rearrangement joins TRBV12-3 or TRBV12-4 to TRBJ2-5; D uncertain. V dropped 3 bases and J dropped 1 base, with 12 bases sitting between them. CDR3 size: 15 residues. The CDR3 DNA sequence: TGTGCCAGCAGTTTCGGCACACAATCCCAAGAGACCCAGTACTTC. Its protein product is CASSFGTQSQETQYF.